This TCR beta chain was profiled in a study of cytomegalovirus exposure and HLA in healthy donors. The study drew the donors from its roughly 110-subject validation cohort, separate from the roughly 700-subject first cohort. Data came from immunoSEQ multiplex PCR; TCRdb stores just in-frame clones and leaves some out. Here the sample spans fewer than 400,000 clones, about nine tenths being singletons. This clone is a singleton in its sample. This CDR3 region has 15 residues. The V end lost 5 bases, the J end lost 0 bases, and 11 bases lay between the germline ends. Germline values: CDR1 SGHTA, CDR2 FQGTGA.

The TCR comes from a woman in her late teens or twenties in good health and CMV-seronegative. The sequencing sample was made of PBMCs. V usage is TRBV7-3 and J usage is TRBJ2-1, with D perhaps matching TRBD2 (5 bases). CDR3: CASSPGLNSYNEQFF. CDR3 in DNA: TGTGCCAGCAGCCCAGGACTGAACTCCTACAATGAGCAGTTCTTC.